These 8 T cell receptor beta chains were all obtained from the same sample, sequenced in a study of blood T cell repertoires in COVID-19. The method was immunoSEQ multiplex PCR; TCRdb's version includes in-frame clones alone and lacks a portion of them. The sample lists fewer than 200,000 clones; 83% were seen once. Sequencing input: peripheral blood. These receptors were taken from a woman of 80 years or more with acute or convalescent COVID-19.

V usage is TRBV7-9 and J usage is TRBJ2-5; TRBD1 matches 9 bases. This CDR3 comprises 15 residues. Germline trimming cut 4 bases from V and 5 bases from J; bases unmatched to any gene: 8. Looked up from germline, CDR1 is SEHNR and CDR2 is FQNEAQ (reference sequence). The CDR3 sequence: CASSSSDRGLETQYF. The CDR3 nucleotides read TGTGCCAGCAGCTCCTCGGACAGGGGTTTGGAGACCCAGTACTTC. Complete variable domain (other parts from reference TRBV7-9 and TRBJ2-5): DTGVSQNPRHKITKRGQNVTFRCDPISEHNRLYWYRQTLGQGPEFLTYFQNEAQLEKSRLLSDRFSAERPKGSFSTLEIQRTEQGDSAMYLCASSSSDRGLETQYFGPGTRLLVL.

This clone has just a few counts. The rearrangement joins TRBV5-5 to TRBJ1-2; tentatively, D is TRBD1 (5 bases). This CDR3 has 15 residues. With 6 bases removed from V and 0 bases from J, the gap between germline ends came to 15 bases. Germline V gene sequence: CDR1 SGHKS, CDR2 YYEKEE (reference sequence). CDR3 protein: CASIPGGTTNYGYTF. The CDR3 coding sequence is TGTGCCAGCATCCCTGGGGGGACTACTAACTATGGCTACACCTTC.

The chain is built from TRBV2 and TRBJ2-7, with 14 bases lining up with TRBD2. The CDR3 contains 16 residues. Germline V gene data show CDR1 as SNHLY and CDR2 as FYNNEI. J lost 4 bases, V lost 6 bases, and 8 bases had no gene match. As DNA, the CDR3 is TGTGCCAGCAGACTGGGGACTAGCGGGGGAACTTACGAGCAGTACTTC. This encodes CASRLGTSGGTYEQYF.

The V call is TRBV3-1 (or the pseudogene TRBV3-2), the J call TRBJ1-5; D unclear. V gave up 0 bases and J gave up 4 bases, with 4 bases separating them. This CDR3 comprises 13 residues. Germline V CDR1 and CDR2: LGHDT, YNNKEL (reference sequence). CDR3 sequence (DNA): TGTGCCAGCAGCCAAGAGAGGAATCAGCCCCAGCATTTT. Its translation is CASSQERNQPQHF.

The chain's CDR3 is CASSPRVIEPNEQYF. CDR3 nucleotides: TGTGCCAGCAGCCCCAGGGTAATTGAGCCAAATGAGCAGTACTTC. The V gene is TRBV5-5, the J gene TRBJ2-7; TRBD1 might be the D (5 bases). The CDR3 has 15 residues. V lost 4 bases and J lost 7, with 21 bases in between. Germline V gene data show CDR1 as SGHKS and CDR2 as YYEKEE (reference sequence).

Remarks on this clone: A read error may account for a junction end that differs from germline. The V and J genes are TRBV30 and TRBJ1-4; the D is unclear. Germline V gene lookup returns CDR1 GTSNPN and CDR2 SVGIG (reference sequence). This CDR3 contains 13 residues. Here the CDR3 reads CAWRAGTNVKLFF. The DNA for the CDR3 is TGTGCCTGGAGGGCGGGAACTAATGTAAAACTGTTTTTT.

The chain links TRBV4-1 to TRBJ1-5; no firm D call. Germline assignment: CDR1 MGHRA and CDR2 YSYEKL. CDR3 size: 15 residues. V was cut by 1 base and J by 7 bases, with 14 bases left in between. CDR3 nucleotide sequence: TGCGCCAGCAGCCAAGCTGTGCAGGCCCTACAGCCCCAGCATTTT. Its protein is CASSQAVQALQPQHF.

The CDR3 bases are TGTGCCTGGAGTGTACGACTCAATGAGCAGTTCTTC. Its translation is CAWSVRLNEQFF. The chain recombines TRBV30 with TRBJ2-1; D is unclear. The V and J ends lost 0 bases and 6 bases respectively, with 6 bases between them. The CDR3 extends over 12 amino acids. Germline V lookup: CDR1 GTSNPN, CDR2 SVGIG (reference sequence).